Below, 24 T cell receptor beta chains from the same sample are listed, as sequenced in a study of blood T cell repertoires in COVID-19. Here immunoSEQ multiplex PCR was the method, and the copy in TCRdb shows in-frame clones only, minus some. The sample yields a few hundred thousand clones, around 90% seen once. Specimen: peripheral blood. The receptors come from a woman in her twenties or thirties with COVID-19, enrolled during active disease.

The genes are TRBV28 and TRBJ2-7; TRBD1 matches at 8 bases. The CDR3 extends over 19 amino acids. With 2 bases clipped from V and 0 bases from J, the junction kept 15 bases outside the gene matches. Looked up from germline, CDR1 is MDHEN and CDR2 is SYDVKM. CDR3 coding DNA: TGTGCCAGCAGTTTAAAGTTTGGGACAGGAGGTCCTCCCTCCTACGAGCAGTACTTC. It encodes CASSLKFGTGGPPSYEQYF.

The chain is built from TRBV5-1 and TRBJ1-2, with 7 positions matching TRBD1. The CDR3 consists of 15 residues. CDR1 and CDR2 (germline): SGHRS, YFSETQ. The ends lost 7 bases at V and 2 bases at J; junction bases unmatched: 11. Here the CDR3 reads CASRMNPGQNYGYTF. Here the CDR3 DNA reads TGCGCCAGCCGAATGAATCCGGGACAGAACTATGGCTACACCTTC.

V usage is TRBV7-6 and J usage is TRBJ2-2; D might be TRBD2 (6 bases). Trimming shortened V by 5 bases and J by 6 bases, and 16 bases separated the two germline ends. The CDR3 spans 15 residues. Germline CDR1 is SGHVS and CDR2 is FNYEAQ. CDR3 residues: CASSRRGGNPGELFF. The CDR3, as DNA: TGTGCCAGCAGCAGGCGGGGTGGTAACCCCGGGGAGCTGTTTTTT.

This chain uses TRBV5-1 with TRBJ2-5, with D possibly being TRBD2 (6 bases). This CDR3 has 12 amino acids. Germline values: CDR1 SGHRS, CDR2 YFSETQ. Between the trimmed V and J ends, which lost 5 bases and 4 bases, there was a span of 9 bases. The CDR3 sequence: CASSKGGETQYF. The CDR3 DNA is TGCGCCAGCAGTAAGGGAGGAGAGACCCAGTACTTC. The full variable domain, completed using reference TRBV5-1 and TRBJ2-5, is KAGVTQTPRYLIKTRGQQVTLSCSPISGHRSVSWYQQTPGQGLQFLFEYFSETQRNKGNFPGRFSGRQFSNSRSEMNVSTLELGDSALYLCASSKGGETQYFGPGTRLLVL.

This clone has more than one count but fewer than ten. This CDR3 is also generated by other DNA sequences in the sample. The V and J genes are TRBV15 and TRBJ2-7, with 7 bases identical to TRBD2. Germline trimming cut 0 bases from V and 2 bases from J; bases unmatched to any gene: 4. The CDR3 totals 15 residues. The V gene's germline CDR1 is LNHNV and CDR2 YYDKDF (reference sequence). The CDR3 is CATSRDRGRAYEQYV. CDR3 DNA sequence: TGTGCCACCAGCAGAGATCGTGGGAGGGCCTACGAGCAGTACGTC.

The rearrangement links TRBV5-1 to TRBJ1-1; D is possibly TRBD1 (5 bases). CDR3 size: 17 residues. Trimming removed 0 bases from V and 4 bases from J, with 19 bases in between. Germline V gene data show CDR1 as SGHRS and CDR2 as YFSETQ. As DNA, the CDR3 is TGCGCCAGCAGCTTGGGAGCGGGGAGTTGGGGGACCACTGAAGCTTTCTTT. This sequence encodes CASSLGAGSWGTTEAFF.

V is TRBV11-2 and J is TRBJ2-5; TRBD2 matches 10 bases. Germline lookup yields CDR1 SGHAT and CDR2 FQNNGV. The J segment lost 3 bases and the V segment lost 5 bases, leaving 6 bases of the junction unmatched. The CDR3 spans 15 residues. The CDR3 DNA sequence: TGTGCCAGCAGCGTATGGACTAGCGGTAAAGAGACCCAGTACTTC. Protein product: CASSVWTSGKETQYF.

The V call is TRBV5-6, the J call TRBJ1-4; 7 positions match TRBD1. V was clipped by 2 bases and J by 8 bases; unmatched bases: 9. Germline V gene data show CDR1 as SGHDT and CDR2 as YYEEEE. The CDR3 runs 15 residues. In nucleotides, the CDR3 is TGTGCCAGCAGCTTTACAGGGGCGCCTGGGGAAAAACTGTTTTTT. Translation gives CASSFTGAPGEKLFF.

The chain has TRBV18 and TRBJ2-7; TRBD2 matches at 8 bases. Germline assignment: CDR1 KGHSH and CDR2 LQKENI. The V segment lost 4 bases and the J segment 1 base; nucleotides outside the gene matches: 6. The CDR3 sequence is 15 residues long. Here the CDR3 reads CASSRGGGLSYEQYF. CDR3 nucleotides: TGTGCCAGCTCACGAGGCGGGGGGCTTTCCTACGAGCAGTACTTC.

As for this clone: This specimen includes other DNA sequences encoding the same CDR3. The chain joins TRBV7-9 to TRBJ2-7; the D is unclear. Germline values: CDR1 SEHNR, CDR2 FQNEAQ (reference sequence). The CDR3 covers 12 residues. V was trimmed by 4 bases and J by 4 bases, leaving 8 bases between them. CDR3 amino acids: CASSSTGYEQYV. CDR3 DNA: TGTGCCAGCAGCTCCACCGGGTACGAGCAGTACGTC.

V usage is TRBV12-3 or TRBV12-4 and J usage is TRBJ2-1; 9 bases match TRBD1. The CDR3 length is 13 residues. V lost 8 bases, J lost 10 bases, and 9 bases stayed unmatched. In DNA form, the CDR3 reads TGTGCCAGCTTGGGGACAGGGCTGGGGGAGCAGTTCTTC. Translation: CASLGTGLGEQFF.

CDR3 in DNA: TGTGCCAGCAGTTACTCGGACAACAACAATGAAAAACTGTTTTTT. Encoded protein: CASSYSDNNNEKLFF. The chain combines TRBV6-2 or TRBV6-3 with TRBJ1-4, with D perhaps matching TRBD1 (5 bases). Between the trimmed V and J ends, which lost 0 bases and 5 bases, there was a span of 10 bases. The CDR3 runs to 15 residues. Germline V gene lookup returns CDR1 MNHEY and CDR2 SVGEGT.

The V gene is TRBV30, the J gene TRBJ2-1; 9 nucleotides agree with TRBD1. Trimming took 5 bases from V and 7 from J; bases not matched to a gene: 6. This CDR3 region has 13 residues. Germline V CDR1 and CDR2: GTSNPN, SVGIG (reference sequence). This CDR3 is CAWSGTGSNEQFF. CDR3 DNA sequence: TGTGCCTGGTCCGGGACAGGGTCGAATGAGCAGTTCTTC.

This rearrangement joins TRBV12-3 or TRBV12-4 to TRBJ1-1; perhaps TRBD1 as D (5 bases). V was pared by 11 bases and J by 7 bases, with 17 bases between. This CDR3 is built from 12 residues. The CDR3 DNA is TGTGCCTCCTTAGGGACGGGGGGTGAAGCTTTCTTT. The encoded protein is CASLGTGGEAFF.

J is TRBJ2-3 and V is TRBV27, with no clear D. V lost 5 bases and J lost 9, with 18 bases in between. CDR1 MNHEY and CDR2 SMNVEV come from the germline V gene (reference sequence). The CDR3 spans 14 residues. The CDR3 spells CASSPRPPGWTQYF. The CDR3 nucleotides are TGTGCCAGCAGTCCGCGCCCCCCCGGGTGGACGCAGTATTTT.

CDR3 bases: TGTGCCAGCAGAACTACAGGGCCCTTTGATGGCTACACCTTC. The encoded protein is CASRTTGPFDGYTF. The genes are TRBV2 and TRBJ1-2, with a weak D call TRBD1 (6 bases). V lost 6 bases and J 6 bases, leaving 17 bases between the germline ends. CDR1 and CDR2 (germline): SNHLY, FYNNEI. CDR3 length equals 14 residues. The whole variable domain, filled in from reference TRBV2 and TRBJ1-2, reads EPEVTQTPSHQVTQMGQEVILRCVPISNHLYFYWYRQILGQKVEFLVSFYNNEISEKSEIFDDQFSVERPDGSNFTLKIRSTKLEDSAMYFCASRTTGPFDGYTFGSGTRLTVV.

CDR3 nucleotides: TGTGCCAGCATGGAAGGCGACAGGTCGAGCTATGGCTACACCTTC. It encodes CASMEGDRSSYGYTF. This sequence joins TRBV6-1 and TRBJ1-2; possible D gene TRBD1, 6 bases. CDR1 is MNHNS and CDR2 is SASEGT in the germline V gene. The CDR3 totals 15 residues. Trimming cost V 7 bases and J 4 bases, with 19 bases left between them.

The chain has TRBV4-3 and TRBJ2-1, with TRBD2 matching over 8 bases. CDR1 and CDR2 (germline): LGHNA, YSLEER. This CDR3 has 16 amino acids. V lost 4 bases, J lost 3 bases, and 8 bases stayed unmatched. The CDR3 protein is CASSPRVAGIYNEQFF. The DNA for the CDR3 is TGCGCCAGCAGCCCCCGAGTAGCGGGGATCTACAATGAGCAGTTCTTC.

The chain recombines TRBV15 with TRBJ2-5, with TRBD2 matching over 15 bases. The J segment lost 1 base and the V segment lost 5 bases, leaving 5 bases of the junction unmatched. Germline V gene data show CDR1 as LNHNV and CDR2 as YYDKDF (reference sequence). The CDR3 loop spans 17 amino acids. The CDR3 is CATSQRTSGGAQETQYF. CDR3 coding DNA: TGTGCCACCAGCCAGCGGACTAGCGGGGGGGCCCAAGAGACCCAGTACTTC.

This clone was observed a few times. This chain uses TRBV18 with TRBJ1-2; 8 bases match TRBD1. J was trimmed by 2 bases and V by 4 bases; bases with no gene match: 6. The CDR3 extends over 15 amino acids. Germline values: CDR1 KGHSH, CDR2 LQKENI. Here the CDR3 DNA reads TGTGCCAGCTCACTTACGGACAGGGACAACTATGGCTACACCTTC. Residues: CASSLTDRDNYGYTF.

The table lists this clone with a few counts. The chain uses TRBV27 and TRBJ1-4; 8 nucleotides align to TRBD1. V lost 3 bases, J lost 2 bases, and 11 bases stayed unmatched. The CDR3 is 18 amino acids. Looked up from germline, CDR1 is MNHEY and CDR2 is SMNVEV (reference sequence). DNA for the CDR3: TGTGCCAGCAGTTTTGTATGGCCAGGGGGCTTTACTAATGAAAAACTGTTTTTT. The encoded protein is CASSFVWPGGFTNEKLFF.

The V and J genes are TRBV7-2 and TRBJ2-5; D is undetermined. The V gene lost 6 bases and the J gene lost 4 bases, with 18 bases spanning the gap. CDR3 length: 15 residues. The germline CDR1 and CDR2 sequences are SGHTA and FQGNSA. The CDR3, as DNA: TGTGCCAGCAGGGTAGTGGGTGCCCCAGGAGAGACCCAGTACTTC. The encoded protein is CASRVVGAPGETQYF.

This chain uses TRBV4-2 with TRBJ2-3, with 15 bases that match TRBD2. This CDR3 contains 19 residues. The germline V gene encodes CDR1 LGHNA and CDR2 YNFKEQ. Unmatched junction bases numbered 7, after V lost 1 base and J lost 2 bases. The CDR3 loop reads CASSQGGLAGGQNTDTQYF. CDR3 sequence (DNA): TGTGCCAGCAGCCAAGGCGGACTAGCGGGGGGGCAGAACACAGATACGCAGTATTTT.

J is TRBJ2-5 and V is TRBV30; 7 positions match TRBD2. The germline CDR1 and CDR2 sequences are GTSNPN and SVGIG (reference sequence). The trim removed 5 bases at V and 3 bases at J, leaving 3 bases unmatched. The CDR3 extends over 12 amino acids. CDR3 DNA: TGTGCCTGGGCTAGCGGAGAAGAGACCCAGTACTTC. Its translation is CAWASGEETQYF. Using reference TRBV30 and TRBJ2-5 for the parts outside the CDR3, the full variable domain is SQTIHQWPATLVQPVGSPLSLECTVEGTSNPNLYWYRQAAGRGLQLLFYSVGIGQISSEVPQNLSASRPQDRQFILSSKKLLLSDSGFYLCAWASGEETQYFGPGTRLLVL.